The clone carrying this TCR beta chain was observed at least ten times. The data were obtained in a study of neurological immune-mediated disorders. Over 160 million TCR-beta sequences from 15-18 subjects were obtained in each sequencing run. MiXCR was run by TCRdb on the 5' RACE reads, yielding one entry per CDR3 protein. The sample has roughly 60,000 distinct CDR3 sequences; under 4.5% are singletons. The unsorted libraries had their origin in 2 million PBMCs stored at -80 C. Germline V gene sequence: CDR1 SGHRS, CDR2 YFSETQ. J lost 0 bases, V lost 3 bases, and 7 bases had no gene match. The CDR3 runs to 17 residues.

The sample taken for sequencing was PBMCs. The V and J genes are TRBV5-1 and TRBJ2-3; 10 positions match TRBD2. The sequence derives from a woman in her 30s with multiple sclerosis. The CDR3 sequence: CASSYGLAASSTDTQYF. The DNA for the CDR3 is TGCGCCAGCAGCTACGGACTAGCGGCCTCTAGCACAGATACGCAGTATTTT.